This T cell receptor beta chain is from a study of graft-versus-host responses after intestinal transplantation. The overall study: Induction with anti-thymocyte globulin, then tacrolimus and steroids for around three years, was given to all recipients. Whole-study findings and limits: GvH clones surfaced in recipient marrow, some emerging earlier in ileum or blood. The study associated peak circulating GvH clone levels with early post-transplant HvG declines.

CDR1 is SNHLY and CDR2 is FYNNEI in the germline V gene. The CDR3 is made up of 16 amino acids. In this sample, this clone turned up once. Its specificity is not known. At one boundary the junction diverges from the germline segment, which might be a read error. This table comes from immunoSEQ multiplex PCR, and its TCRdb copy is limited to in-frame clones, with some not included. The profile shows approximately 90,000 clones, roughly 80% of them singletons. The genes are TRBV2 and TRBJ2-1, with 15 bases lining up with TRBD2. The material sequenced was unstimulated CD4+ T cells sorted from spleen or lymph node cells, taken before intestinal transplant. The TCR was taken from a human donor who received an intestinal transplant. This CDR3 reads CAGSRGTSGRYNEQFF. The CDR3, as DNA: TGTGCCGGCAGTCGCGGGACTAGCGGGAGGTACAATGAGCAGTTCTTC.